Listed here are 12 T cell receptor beta chains from one sample, sequenced in a study of vaccination effects on CD4 cells after COVID-19. These TCRs' antigens remain unknown. ViraFEST used viral peptide pools to expand antigen-specific CD4+ T cells before sequencing. Culturing for around eleven days preceded CD4+ T cell isolation. Negative nucleocapsid antibody tests before and after vaccination confirmed no previous SARS-CoV-2 infection. TCRdb keeps only in-frame clones here, not all; method: immunoSEQ multiplex PCR. This sample carries around 25,000 clones, 73% of them seen once, and the ten largest clones take roughly 4.6%. The specimen was CD4+ T cells from PBMCs cultured with SARS-CoV-2 spike peptides, collected before COVID-19 vaccination. These receptors originate from a human donor who received a COVID-19 vaccine.

This rearrangement joins TRBV6-4 to TRBJ2-1, with 13 bases that match TRBD2. The junction had 2 bases not matched to a gene; V was cut back by 2 bases and J by 4 bases. Looked up from germline, CDR1 is MRHNA and CDR2 is SNTAGT. The CDR3 consists of 16 residues. The CDR3: CASSDGLAGDYNEQFF. The CDR3 DNA reads as TGTGCCAGCAGTGACGGACTAGCGGGAGATTACAATGAGCAGTTCTTC.

This clone has just a few counts. This chain connects TRBV2 to TRBJ2-5; D might be TRBD1 (5 bases). The ends were cut back, 6 bases at V and 5 bases at J, with 19 bases in the middle. The CDR3 runs 15 residues. CDR1 and CDR2 from the germline V gene are SNHLY and FYNNEI. The CDR3 DNA sequence: TGTGCCAGCAGGGCCCGCCAGGCAGGGCGGGAGACCCAGTACTTC. It specifies CASRARQAGRETQYF.

In its sample, this clone was seen once. The V gene is TRBV6-1, the J gene TRBJ2-2; TRBD2 aligns across 11 bases. Germline V gives CDR1 MNHNS, CDR2 SASEGT. Trimming took 3 bases from V and 4 from J; bases not matched to a gene: 4. The CDR3 length is 16 residues. CDR3 in amino acids: CASSEASGRSTGELFF. CDR3 sequence (DNA): TGTGCCAGCAGTGAGGCTAGCGGGAGGTCCACCGGGGAGCTGTTTTTT.

The chain's CDR3 is CAIAASGAYEQYF. Here the CDR3 DNA reads TGTGCCATCGCCGCCAGCGGGGCCTACGAGCAGTACTTC. The chain recombines TRBV10-3 with TRBJ2-7; 7 bases match TRBD2. Trimming at V came to 8 bases and at J to 2 bases, leaving 6 bases not matched to a gene. Germline CDR1 reads ENHRY; CDR2 reads SYGVKD. CDR3 length equals 13 residues.

J is TRBJ2-1 and V is TRBV12-5, with TRBD2 matching 10 bases. The length of the CDR3 is 18 residues. Germline V gives CDR1 LGHNT, CDR2 FRNRAP. Trimming took 0 bases from V and 4 from J; bases not matched to a gene: 9. This CDR3 is CASGLVLWSGRAYNEQFF. CDR3 bases: TGTGCTAGTGGTTTGGTACTATGGAGCGGGAGGGCTTACAATGAGCAGTTCTTC.

The chain combines TRBV2 with TRBJ1-5, with D unresolved. Trimming took off 2 bases at V and 1 base at J, with 0 bases between the two ends. The CDR3 consists of 12 residues. Germline V gene lookup returns CDR1 SNHLY and CDR2 FYNNEI. In DNA, the CDR3 is TGTGCCAGCAGTGAAAGCAATCAGCCCCAGCATTTT. Amino acid sequence: CASSESNQPQHF.

The chain combines TRBV30 with TRBJ2-5; D is ambiguous. CDR1 and CDR2 from the germline V gene are GTSNPN and SVGIG (reference sequence). The length of the CDR3 is 13 residues. The V gene lost 2 bases and the J gene lost 5 bases, with 12 bases spanning the gap. The CDR3 region is CAWSKRLRETQYF. For the CDR3, the DNA is TGTGCCTGGAGTAAGAGGCTCCGGGAGACCCAGTACTTC.

The V and J genes are TRBV3-1 (or the pseudogene TRBV3-2) and TRBJ1-2, with 9 positions matching TRBD1. Germline loops: CDR1 LGHDT, CDR2 YNNKEL (reference sequence). This CDR3 is built from 15 residues. J gave up 8 bases and V 0 bases, and 7 bases lay outside the gene matches. The DNA for the CDR3 is TGTGCCAGCAGCCAAGAGAGGGGGACAGGGAGGGGCTACACCTTC. Protein sequence: CASSQERGTGRGYTF.

The V and J genes are TRBV4-2 and TRBJ2-7; 11 positions match TRBD2. Per the germline V gene, CDR1 is LGHNA and CDR2 is YNFKEQ. The CDR3 is 16 residues long. Trimming at V came to 0 bases and at J to 5 bases, leaving 6 bases not matched to a gene. CDR3 sequence: CASSQDPTSGVNEQYF. For the CDR3, the DNA is TGTGCCAGCAGCCAAGATCCGACTAGCGGGGTAAACGAGCAGTACTTC.

J is TRBJ2-7 and V is TRBV5-1; 8 bases map to TRBD1. Per germline, CDR1 SGHRS and CDR2 YFSETQ. The length of the CDR3 is 14 residues. With 4 bases clipped from V and 5 bases from J, the junction kept 8 bases outside the gene matches. This chain's CDR3 is CASSGGDRGHEQYF. The CDR3 DNA reads as TGCGCCAGCAGCGGGGGCGACAGGGGCCACGAGCAGTACTTC.

V gene TRBV19 combines with J gene TRBJ1-4; D is perhaps TRBD1 (5 bases). Trimming left V 3 bases short and J 5 bases short, with 10 bases between. This CDR3 contains 14 residues. Germline V CDR1 and CDR2: LNHDA, SQIVND (reference sequence). Here the CDR3 DNA reads TGTGCCAGTAGTATGGGACGGTTGAATGAAAAACTGTTTTTT. The encoded protein is CASSMGRLNEKLFF.

With respect to this clone: Other DNA variants within this sample encode the same CDR3. This CDR3 reads CASSPEDSPRETQYF. In DNA form, the CDR3 reads TGCGCCAGCAGCCCTGAGGACAGCCCTCGGGAGACCCAGTACTTC. The rearrangement joins TRBV4-1 to TRBJ2-5, with D perhaps matching TRBD1 (6 bases). CDR1 is MGHRA and CDR2 is YSYEKL in the germline V gene. The CDR3 is 15 residues long. V was clipped by 4 bases and J by 5 bases, with 17 bases between them.